These 3 T cell receptor beta chains were sequenced from one sample in a study of blood T cell repertoires in COVID-19. Sequencing used immunoSEQ multiplex PCR; TCRdb keeps in-frame clones, though not all of them. The table records fewer than 450,000 clones, more than 75% of them present only once. Sequenced: PBMCs or T cells enriched from blood (not recorded which). All receptors derive from a woman younger than 35 who had recovered from COVID-19.

The J gene is TRBJ1-6, the V gene TRBV5-6; 8 bases line up with TRBD1. CDR3 length: 16 residues. CDR1 and CDR2 (germline): SGHDT, YYEEEE. Trimming at V came to 5 bases and at J to 1 base, leaving 5 bases not matched to a gene. The CDR3 protein is CASSSDRASYNSPLHF. The DNA of the CDR3 is TGTGCCAGCAGTTCGGACAGGGCTTCCTATAATTCACCCCTCCACTTT.

The CDR3 region is CASSEARVGSGYSNQPQHF. The CDR3 region has the DNA TGTGCCAGCAGCGAGGCGCGGGTTGGGTCAGGCTATAGCAATCAGCCCCAGCATTTT. The rearrangement links TRBV7-2 to TRBJ1-5; no definite D call. Germline CDR1 is SGHTA and CDR2 is FQGNSA. The CDR3 loop spans 19 amino acids. Trimming cost V 5 bases and J 0 bases, with 23 bases left between them. Full variable domain (outside the CDR3, taken from reference TRBV7-2 and TRBJ1-5): GAGVSQSPSNKVTEKGKDVELRCDPISGHTALYWYRQSLGQGLEFLIYFQGNSAPDKSGLPSDRFSAERTGGSVSTLTIQRTQQEDSAVYLCASSEARVGSGYSNQPQHFGDGTRLSIL.

The CDR3 region is CASSSISRDRGNYGYTF. DNA of the CDR3: TGTGCCAGCAGCTCGATATCCAGGGACAGAGGAAACTATGGCTACACCTTC. The V and J genes are TRBV5-4 and TRBJ1-2; 7 nucleotides match TRBD1. The germline V gene has CDR1 SGHNT and CDR2 YYREEE (reference sequence). The CDR3 covers 17 residues. Unmatched junction bases numbered 13, after V lost 3 bases and J lost 2 bases.